This entry describes one TCR beta chain. V lost 4 bases and J lost 1; bases outside the gene matches: 4. This CDR3 contains 15 residues. The germline gives CDR1 SGHKS, CDR2 YYEKEE (reference sequence). Clones were sequenced by immunoSEQ multiplex PCR, and TCRdb holds only the in-frame ones, with some missing. Of about 100,000 clones listed, 90% are singletons. The data stem from a study of blood T cell repertoires in COVID-19. The specimen sequenced was peripheral blood. The clonotype was recovered from a man in his fifties or sixties with acute or convalescent COVID-19. The J gene is TRBJ2-7, the V gene TRBV5-5; 11 nucleotides line up with TRBD1. The CDR3 DNA is TGTGCCAGCAGCGAAGGACAGGGGGCGTCCTACGAGCAGTACTTC. It specifies CASSEGQGASYEQYF.